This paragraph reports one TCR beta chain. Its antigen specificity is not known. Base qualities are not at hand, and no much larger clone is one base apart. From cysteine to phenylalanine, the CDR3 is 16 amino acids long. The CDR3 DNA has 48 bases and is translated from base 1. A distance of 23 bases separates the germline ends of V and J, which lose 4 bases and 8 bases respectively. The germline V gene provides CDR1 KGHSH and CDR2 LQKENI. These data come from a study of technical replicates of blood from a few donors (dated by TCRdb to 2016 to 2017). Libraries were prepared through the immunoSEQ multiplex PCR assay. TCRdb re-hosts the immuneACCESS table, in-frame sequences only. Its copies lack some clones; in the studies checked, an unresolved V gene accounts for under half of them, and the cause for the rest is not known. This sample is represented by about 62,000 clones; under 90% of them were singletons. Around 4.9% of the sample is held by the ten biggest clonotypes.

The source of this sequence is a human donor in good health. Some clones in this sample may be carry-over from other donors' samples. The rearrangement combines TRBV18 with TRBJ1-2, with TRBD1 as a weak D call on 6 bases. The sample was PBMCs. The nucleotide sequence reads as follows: TGTGCCAGCTCACTCCTAAGACAGGACGTGCCCTACGGCTACACCTTC. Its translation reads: CASSLLRQDVPYGYTF.